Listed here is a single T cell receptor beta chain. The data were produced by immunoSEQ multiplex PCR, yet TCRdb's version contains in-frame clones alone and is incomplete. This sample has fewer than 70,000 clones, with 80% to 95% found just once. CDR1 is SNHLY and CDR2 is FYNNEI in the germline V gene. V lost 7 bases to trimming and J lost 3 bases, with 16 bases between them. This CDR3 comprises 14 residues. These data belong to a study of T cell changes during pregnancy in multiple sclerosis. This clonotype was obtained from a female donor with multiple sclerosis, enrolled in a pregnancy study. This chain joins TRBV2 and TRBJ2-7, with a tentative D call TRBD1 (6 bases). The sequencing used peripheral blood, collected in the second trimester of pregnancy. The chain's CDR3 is CASKGDKGSYEQYF. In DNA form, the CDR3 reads TGTGCCAGCAAGGGGGACAAAGGTAGCTACGAGCAGTACTTC.